This T cell receptor beta chain was sequenced during a study of blood T cell repertoires in COVID-19. The wider study: Whether acute or convalescent, the COVID-19 samples came from the United States, Italy and Spain. Sample material is recorded as cDNA or gDNA derived from T cells, B-cell-depleted T cells, or PBMCs.

CDR3 size: 13 residues. Germline CDR1 reads SGDLS; CDR2 reads YYNGEE. V was clipped by 7 bases and J by 2 bases; unmatched bases: 1. Original handling: For nucleated cells, counts were estimated from reference gene primer amplification. The protocol was immunoSEQ multiplex PCR, while the TCRdb copy is restricted to in-frame clones and leaves out a portion. The DNA was the basis for D and trimming; V, J and clone size are from that table. The repertoire includes 55,000 to 70,000 clones, roughly 84% of them detected once, and more than 3.5% sits in the top ten. A few counts support this clone. V gene TRBV9 combines with J gene TRBJ1-5; 9 nucleotides line up with TRBD1. Sequencing used peripheral blood. The source of this sequence is a man aged 50 to 59 with acute or convalescent COVID-19. In DNA form, the CDR3 reads TGTGCCAGCGGGGACAGGGGCAATCAGCCCCAGCATTTT. As protein: CASGDRGNQPQHF.